The present entry profiles one T cell receptor beta chain with its context. This entry is derived from a study of control samples from healthy donors and cancer patients. Profiled with immunoSEQ multiplex PCR; TCRdb holds only in-frame clones, not every one. Counted here are tens of thousands of clones, approximately 90% occurring once; the ten biggest clones make up more than 3.5%. Between the trimmed V and J ends, which lost 6 bases and 0 bases, there was a span of 17 bases. The germline gives CDR1 MNHEY, CDR2 SMNVEV (reference sequence). This CDR3 spans 17 amino acids. This chain links TRBV27 with TRBJ1-4, with D possibly matching TRBD1 (6 bases). The source of this sequence is a woman aged 18 to 35 in good health. The sequenced sample was blood. The CDR3 nucleotides are TGTGCCAGCAGCCTTACAGGGTGGGGGGCAACTAATGAAAAACTGTTTTTT. It translates to CASSLTGWGATNEKLFF.